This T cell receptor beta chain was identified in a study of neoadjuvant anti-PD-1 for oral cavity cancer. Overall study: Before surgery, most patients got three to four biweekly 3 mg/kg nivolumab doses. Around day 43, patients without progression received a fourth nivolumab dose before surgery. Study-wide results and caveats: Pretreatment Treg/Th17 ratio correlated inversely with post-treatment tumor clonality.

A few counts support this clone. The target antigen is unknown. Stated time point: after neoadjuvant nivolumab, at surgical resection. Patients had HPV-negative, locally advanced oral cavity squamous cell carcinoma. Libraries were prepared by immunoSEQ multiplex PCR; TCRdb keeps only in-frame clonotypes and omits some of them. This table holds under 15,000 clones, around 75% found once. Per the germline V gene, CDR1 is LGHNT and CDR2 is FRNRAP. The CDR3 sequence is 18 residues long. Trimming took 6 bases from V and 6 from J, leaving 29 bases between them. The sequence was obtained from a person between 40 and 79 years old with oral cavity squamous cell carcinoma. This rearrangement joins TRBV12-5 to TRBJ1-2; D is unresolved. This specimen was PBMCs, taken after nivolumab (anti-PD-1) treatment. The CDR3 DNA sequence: TGTGCTAGTGGCCGGATACTCGGCAGGTTCACAAGTTCTCATGGCTACACCTTC. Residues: CASGRILGRFTSSHGYTF. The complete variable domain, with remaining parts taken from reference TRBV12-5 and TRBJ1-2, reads DARVTQTPRHKVTEMGQEVTMRCQPILGHNTVFWYRQTMMQGLELLAYFRNRAPLDDSGMPKDRFSAEMPDATLATLKIQPSEPRDSAVYFCASGRILGRFTSSHGYTFGSGTRLTVV.